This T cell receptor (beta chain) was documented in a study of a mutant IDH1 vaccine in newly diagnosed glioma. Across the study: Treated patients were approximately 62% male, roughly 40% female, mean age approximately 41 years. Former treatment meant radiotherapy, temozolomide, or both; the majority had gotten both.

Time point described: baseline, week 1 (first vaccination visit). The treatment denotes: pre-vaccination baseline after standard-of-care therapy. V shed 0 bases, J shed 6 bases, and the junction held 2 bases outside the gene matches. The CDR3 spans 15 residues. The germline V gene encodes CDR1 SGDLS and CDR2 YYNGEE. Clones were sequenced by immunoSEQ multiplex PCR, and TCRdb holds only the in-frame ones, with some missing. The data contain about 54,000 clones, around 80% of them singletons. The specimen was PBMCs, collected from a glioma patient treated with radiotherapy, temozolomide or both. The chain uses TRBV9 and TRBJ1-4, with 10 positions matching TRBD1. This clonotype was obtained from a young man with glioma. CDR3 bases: TGTGCCAGCAGCGTAGAGGGGACAGGGGATGAAAAACTGTTTTTT. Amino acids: CASSVEGTGDEKLFF. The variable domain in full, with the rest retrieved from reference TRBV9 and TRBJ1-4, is DSGVTQTPKHLITATGQRVTLRCSPRSGDLSVYWYQQSLDQGLQFLIQYYNGEERAKGNILERFSAQQFPDLHSELNLSSLELGDSALYFCASSVEGTGDEKLFFGSGTQLSVL.